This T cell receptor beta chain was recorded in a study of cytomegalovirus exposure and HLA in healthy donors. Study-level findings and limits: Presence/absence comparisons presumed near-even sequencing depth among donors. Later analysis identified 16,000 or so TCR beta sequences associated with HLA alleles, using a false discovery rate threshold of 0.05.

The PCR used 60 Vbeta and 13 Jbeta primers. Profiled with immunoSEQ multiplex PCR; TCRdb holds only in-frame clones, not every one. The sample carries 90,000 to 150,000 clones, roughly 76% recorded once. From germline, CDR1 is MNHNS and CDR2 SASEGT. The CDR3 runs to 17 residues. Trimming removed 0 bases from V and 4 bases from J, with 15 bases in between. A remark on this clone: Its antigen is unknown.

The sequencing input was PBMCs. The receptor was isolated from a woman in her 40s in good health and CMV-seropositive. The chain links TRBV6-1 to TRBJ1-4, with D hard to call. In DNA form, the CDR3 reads TGTGCCAGCAGTGAAGCGCTTCGAGGGCGAGGTAATGAAAAACTGTTTTTT. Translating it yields CASSEALRGRGNEKLFF.